This T cell receptor (beta chain) was captured in a study of T cells in Graves' hyperthyroidism and ophthalmopathy. Study at large: Peripheral blood was secured at the point of initial diagnosis, before any treatment. Study observations and caveats: Using 13 V-J features, a model discriminated ophthalmopathy from stable hyperthyroidism.

Many counts were recorded for this clonotype. What it binds is unknown. If no ophthalmopathy progression occurred within 18 months, Graves' hyperthyroidism was stable. PBMCs stemmed from more than 7.5 ml fresh peripheral blood. From germline, CDR1 is SGHRS and CDR2 YFSETQ. V was pared by 0 bases and J by 6 bases, with 9 bases between. The CDR3 length is 13 residues. Template material for amplifying TCR beta CDR3 regions consisted of RNA transcripts. Carried out on the TCR CDR3, a first-round RT-PCR used the HTBI primer set. TCRdb ran MiXCR on the multiplex PCR reads and lists one entry per CDR3 protein. The sample carries hundreds of thousands of distinct CDR3 sequences, more than 15% recorded once.

The V gene is TRBV5-1, the J gene TRBJ1-2; no clear D. Specimen: blood. This sequence originates from a woman between 18 and 30 years old with Graves' hyperthyroidism. The CDR3 DNA reads as TGCGCCAGCAGCTTGGTAGGGCGTGATGGCTACACCTTC. It is translated as CASSLVGRDGYTF.